The 30 T cell receptor beta chains given below trace back to one sample, sequenced in a study of shared clonotypes between healthy human individuals. Using immunoSEQ multiplex PCR, the repertoire was profiled, and TCRdb retains in-frame clones only, with some absent. In the table there are roughly 700,000 clones, approximately 79% of which are singletons. The specimen was memory CD4+ T cells sorted from blood. Subset of the sample: CD45RA-negative fraction. Source of these receptors: a woman aged 25 to 39 in good health.

The table lists this clone with a count of one. This rearrangement joins TRBV27 to TRBJ1-5; 10 bases map to TRBD1. V shed 4 bases, J shed 9 bases, and the junction held 6 bases outside the gene matches. Germline V gives CDR1 MNHEY, CDR2 SMNVEV (reference sequence). CDR3 size: 14 residues. The CDR3 region has the DNA TGTGCCAGCAGTTCGACAGGGGGCCACGGGCCCCAGCATTTT. Translation: CASSSTGGHGPQHF.

J is TRBJ2-2 and V is TRBV7-8; tentatively, D is TRBD2 (6 bases). V dropped 1 base and J dropped 5 bases, with 8 bases sitting between them. In germline, CDR1 is SGHVS, CDR2 FQNEAQ. The CDR3 covers 14 residues. The CDR3 sequence is CASSLGRETGELFF. In DNA form, the CDR3 reads TGTGCCAGCAGCTTAGGGAGGGAAACCGGGGAGCTGTTTTTT. Full variable domain (outside the CDR3, taken from reference TRBV7-8 and TRBJ2-2): GAGVSQSPRYKVAKRGQDVALRCDPISGHVSLFWYQQALGQGPEFLTYFQNEAQLDKSGLPSDRFFAERPEGSVSTLKIQRTQQEDSAVYLCASSLGRETGELFFGEGSRLTVL.

The V call is TRBV29-1, the J call TRBJ2-3; D possibly uses TRBD1 or TRBD2 (5 bases each). The germline CDR1 and CDR2 sequences are SQVTM and ANQGSEA. The CDR3 consists of 13 residues. V dropped 4 bases and J dropped 5 bases, with 13 bases sitting between them. The CDR3, as DNA: TGCAGCGTTGCGAGGGGTAACATAGATACGCAGTATTTT. Amino acids: CSVARGNIDTQYF.

The J gene is TRBJ2-1, the V gene TRBV11-1; D is possibly TRBD1 or TRBD2 (6 bases each). The CDR3 loop spans 15 amino acids. Trimming left V 1 base short and J 3 bases short, with 10 bases between. The germline V gene encodes CDR1 SGHAT and CDR2 FQDESV (reference sequence). The CDR3 loop is CASSLGGGIYNEQFF. DNA for the CDR3: TGTGCCAGCAGCTTAGGAGGGGGGATCTACAATGAGCAGTTCTTC.

V is TRBV6-6 and J is TRBJ2-5; possibly TRBD1 for D (5 bases). The CDR3 is made up of 16 amino acids. Trimming left V 8 bases short and J 4 bases short, with 23 bases between. Per the germline V gene, CDR1 is MNHNY and CDR2 is SVGAGI (reference sequence). For the CDR3, the DNA is TGTGCCAGCGGGTCTCGGGCAGGGTCCGTCTCAGAGACCCAGTACTTC. Residues: CASGSRAGSVSETQYF.

The chain recombines TRBV7-9 with TRBJ2-5; D is perhaps TRBD2 (5 bases). V lost 6 bases, J lost 2 bases, and 10 bases lay in between. The CDR3 consists of 13 residues. Germline V gene sequence: CDR1 SEHNR, CDR2 FQNEAQ (reference sequence). The CDR3, as DNA: TGTGCCAGCAGTCATAGCGCGCAAGAGACCCAGTACTTC. Translated, it gives CASSHSAQETQYF.

This sequence joins TRBV2 and TRBJ2-2, with D unclear. The V end was cut by 5 bases, the J end by 1 base, with 11 bases between. CDR3 length equals 15 residues. The V gene's germline CDR1 is SNHLY and CDR2 FYNNEI. This CDR3 reads CASSSLLMNTGELFF. CDR3 in DNA: TGTGCCAGCAGTTCGTTACTAATGAACACCGGGGAGCTGTTTTTT.

The V call is TRBV28, the J call TRBJ1-1; D unresolved. The CDR3 is made up of 13 amino acids. V lost 2 bases to trimming and J lost 7 bases, with 11 bases between them. Per germline, CDR1 MDHEN and CDR2 SYDVKM. The CDR3 sequence: CASSLGLGFEAFF. The CDR3 nucleotides are TGTGCCAGCAGTTTAGGCCTAGGATTTGAAGCTTTCTTT.

The genes are TRBV7-2 and TRBJ1-2, with D unclear. V was trimmed by 5 bases and J by 7 bases, leaving 20 bases between them. The CDR3 is 15 amino acids. The germline V gene has CDR1 SGHTA and CDR2 FQGNSA. The CDR3 DNA reads TGTGCCAGCAGCCCCCGGAGGAATATTGGCGGTGGCTACACCTTC. Its protein is CASSPRRNIGGGYTF.

This clone was detected only a few times. V and J are TRBV11-3 and TRBJ2-1, with 9 nucleotides matching TRBD2. The CDR3 spans 14 residues. The germline V gene encodes CDR1 SGHNT and CDR2 YENEEA. Trimming at V came to 5 bases and at J to 9 bases, leaving 8 bases not matched to a gene. CDR3 protein: CASSPGLAHGEQFF. The CDR3 DNA sequence: TGTGCCAGCAGCCCGGGACTAGCTCACGGTGAGCAGTTCTTC.

This clone occurred a few times. V and J are TRBV7-2 and TRBJ2-1; 8 nucleotides agree with TRBD2. The V gene end was trimmed by 4 bases and the J gene end by 0 bases; junction bases not matched to a gene: 5. Germline values: CDR1 SGHTA, CDR2 FQGNSA. CDR3 size: 16 residues. CDR3 protein: CASSYHSGASYNEQFF. In nucleotides, the CDR3 is TGTGCCAGCAGCTACCATAGCGGGGCCTCCTACAATGAGCAGTTCTTC.

This clone was counted once. This sample includes further DNA sequences coding for the same CDR3. The CDR3 is CASSFGSSGNTIYF. The CDR3 nucleotides read TGCGCCAGCAGCTTTGGGAGCTCTGGAAACACCATATATTTT. The J gene is TRBJ1-3, the V gene TRBV5-1; unclear D gene. The CDR3 is 14 amino acids. Per the germline V gene, CDR1 is SGHRS and CDR2 is YFSETQ. Between the trimmed V and J ends, which lost 2 bases and 0 bases, there was a span of 6 bases. Filled out from reference TRBV5-1 and TRBJ1-3, the complete variable domain reads KAGVTQTPRYLIKTRGQQVTLSCSPISGHRSVSWYQQTPGQGLQFLFEYFSETQRNKGNFPGRFSGRQFSNSRSEMNVSTLELGDSALYLCASSFGSSGNTIYFGEGSWLTVV.

The J gene is TRBJ1-4, the V gene TRBV5-1; 9 bases are a match to TRBD1. V lost 4 bases, J lost 7 bases, and 11 bases stayed unmatched. CDR3 length: 16 residues. The V gene's germline CDR1 is SGHRS and CDR2 YFSETQ. The CDR3 loop is CASSPYPGQGGEKLFF. The CDR3 nucleotides are TGCGCCAGCAGCCCTTATCCGGGACAGGGTGGTGAAAAACTGTTTTTT. Based on the CDR3 plus reference TRBV5-1 and TRBJ1-4, the full variable domain is KAGVTQTPRYLIKTRGQQVTLSCSPISGHRSVSWYQQTPGQGLQFLFEYFSETQRNKGNFPGRFSGRQFSNSRSEMNVSTLELGDSALYLCASSPYPGQGGEKLFFGSGTQLSVL.

This clone was picked up a small number of times. The chain uses TRBV28 and TRBJ1-1; 8 bases line up with TRBD1. Germline V gene sequence: CDR1 MDHEN, CDR2 SYDVKM. The CDR3 has 13 residues. Unmatched junction bases numbered 10, after V lost 8 bases and J lost 8 bases. In DNA, the CDR3 is TGTGCCAGCCGAACAGGGGGGGTTGAAGAAGCTTTCTTT. Residues: CASRTGGVEEAFF.

The CDR3 nucleotides are TGTGCCAGCAGACCTACCGGGACCCTAAGCGGCTACACCTTC. The encoded protein is CASRPTGTLSGYTF. This chain connects TRBV2 to TRBJ1-2, with TRBD1 as a possible D gene (5 bases). The length of the CDR3 is 14 residues. CDR1 and CDR2 (germline): SNHLY, FYNNEI. V was clipped by 6 bases and J by 8 bases, with 19 bases between them.

CDR3 coding DNA: TGTGCCAGCAGCCGCTCGGGACAGAGCACAGATACGCAGTATTTT. Protein sequence: CASSRSGQSTDTQYF. This chain joins TRBV11-2 and TRBJ2-3; TRBD1 matches at 7 bases. The germline V gene has CDR1 SGHAT and CDR2 FQNNGV. Unmatched junction bases numbered 5, after V lost 5 bases and J lost 0 bases. CDR3 length: 15 residues.

On this clone: The same CDR3 arises from other DNA sequences in this sample as well. The chain uses TRBV30 and TRBJ2-3, with 12 bases identical to TRBD2. The V segment lost 4 bases and the J segment 6 bases; nucleotides outside the gene matches: 5. The V gene's germline CDR1 is GTSNPN and CDR2 SVGIG (reference sequence). The CDR3 spans 14 residues. CDR3 loop: CAWNRLAGADTQYF. The CDR3 DNA is TGTGCCTGGAACCGACTAGCGGGAGCCGATACGCAGTATTTT.

The chain is built from TRBV29-1 and TRBJ2-3; 12 bases align to TRBD2. V shed 7 bases, J shed 0 bases, and the junction held 11 bases outside the gene matches. In germline, CDR1 is SQVTM, CDR2 ANQGSEA. The CDR3 contains 17 residues. The CDR3 here is CSAEGLAGRTSTDTQYF. CDR3 nucleotide sequence: TGCAGCGCTGAGGGACTAGCGGGTAGAACTAGCACAGATACGCAGTATTTT.

The chain couples TRBV30 to TRBJ1-2; TRBD1 is a possible D gene (6 bases). The CDR3 contains 18 residues. CDR1 and CDR2 (germline): GTSNPN, SVGIG (reference sequence). Deletions cut 2 bases from V and 4 bases from J, with 26 bases between. The CDR3: CAWSRTPPLRDKSYGYTF. The CDR3 region has the DNA TGTGCCTGGAGTCGAACACCCCCCCTTCGGGACAAGAGCTATGGCTACACCTTC. Variable domain in full (rest from reference TRBV30 and TRBJ1-2): SQTIHQWPATLVQPVGSPLSLECTVEGTSNPNLYWYRQAAGRGLQLLFYSVGIGQISSEVPQNLSASRPQDRQFILSSKKLLLSDSGFYLCAWSRTPPLRDKSYGYTFGSGTRLTVV.

J is TRBJ2-7 and V is TRBV25-1; D may match TRBD1 or TRBD2 (5 bases each). Germline loops: CDR1 MGHDK, CDR2 SYGVNS. There are 17 residues in the CDR3. With 3 bases removed from V and 0 bases from J, the gap between germline ends came to 18 bases. The chain's CDR3 is CASSDTLSEGSSYEQYF. For the CDR3, the DNA is TGTGCCAGCAGTGATACCCTTTCCGAGGGGAGCTCCTACGAGCAGTACTTC.

CDR3 nucleotide sequence: TGCGCCAGCAGCCAAGACACCTCCGGGGAGCTGTTTTTT. This codes for CASSQDTSGELFF. This chain uses TRBV4-1 with TRBJ2-2; unclear D gene. This CDR3 region has 13 residues. The ends were cut back, 0 bases at V and 6 bases at J, with 5 bases in the middle. Germline assignment: CDR1 MGHRA and CDR2 YSYEKL.

The V gene is TRBV28, the J gene TRBJ2-5; either TRBD1 or TRBD2 may supply D (5 bases each). This CDR3 is built from 18 residues. V shed 5 bases and J shed 1 base, with 23 bases lying between them. The germline V gene has CDR1 MDHEN and CDR2 SYDVKM. The CDR3: CASSQWFLGRRGQETQYF. The CDR3 bases are TGTGCCAGCAGTCAATGGTTTCTTGGGAGAAGGGGCCAAGAGACCCAGTACTTC.

The J gene is TRBJ1-1, the V gene TRBV28, with D hard to call. CDR1 is MDHEN, CDR2 SYDVKM, per germline. The CDR3 extends over 14 amino acids. Trimming removed 2 bases at V and 2 bases at J, with 9 bases between. The CDR3 DNA follows: TGTGCCAGCAGTTTACTAAACAGAAACACTGAAGCTTTCTTT. This encodes CASSLLNRNTEAFF.

The J gene is TRBJ2-5, the V gene TRBV19; a possible D gene is TRBD1 (5 bases). Trimming removed 5 bases at V and 2 bases at J, with 12 bases between. The germline V gene encodes CDR1 LNHDA and CDR2 SQIVND (reference sequence). The CDR3 is made up of 14 amino acids. CDR3 nucleotide sequence: TGTGCCAGTAGTCACAGGACAACACAAGAGACCCAGTACTTC. As protein: CASSHRTTQETQYF.

This chain joins TRBV25-1 and TRBJ2-7, with no clear D. Germline CDR1 is MGHDK and CDR2 is SYGVNS. Trimming cost V 1 base and J 2 bases, with 9 bases left between them. This CDR3 contains 14 residues. CDR3 sequence reads: CASSESKGTYEQYF. The CDR3 nucleotides read TGTGCCAGCAGTGAATCCAAGGGAACCTACGAGCAGTACTTC.

This clone turned up a few times. This chain links TRBV27 with TRBJ1-1, with D uncertain. Trimming removed 5 bases from V and 0 bases from J, with 10 bases in between. Germline V lookup: CDR1 MNHEY, CDR2 SMNVEV (reference sequence). The CDR3 contains 14 residues. The chain's CDR3 is CASSVSYVNTEAFF. CDR3 nucleotides: TGTGCCAGCAGTGTAAGCTATGTGAACACTGAAGCTTTCTTT.

The rearrangement joins TRBV28 to TRBJ1-5; D remains unclear. Trimming took 6 bases from V and 2 from J, leaving 11 bases between them. Germline-derived CDR1 and CDR2 are MDHEN and SYDVKM. The CDR3 is 14 amino acids. The CDR3 spells CASSQTWGNQPQHF. CDR3 coding DNA: TGTGCCAGCAGCCAGACCTGGGGCAATCAGCCCCAGCATTTT. The variable domain in full, with the rest retrieved from reference TRBV28 and TRBJ1-5, is DVKVTQSSRYLVKRTGEKVFLECVQDMDHENMFWYRQDPGLGLRLIYFSYDVKMKEKGDIPEGYSVSREKKERFSLILESASTNQTSMYLCASSQTWGNQPQHFGDGTRLSIL.

The rearrangement uses TRBV7-9 and TRBJ2-5; perhaps TRBD1 as D (5 bases). The CDR3 extends over 14 amino acids. V shed 5 bases and J shed 2 bases, with 12 bases lying between them. The V gene's germline CDR1 is SEHNR and CDR2 FQNEAQ (reference sequence). The DNA of the CDR3 is TGTGCCAGCAGCCCAAGGACAAGACAAGAGACCCAGTACTTC. Its protein product is CASSPRTRQETQYF.

This clone was seen more than once but under ten times. CDR3 in DNA: TGTGCCAGGGGGCAGAACAATGAGCAGTTCTTC. Translating it yields CARGQNNEQFF. This rearrangement joins TRBV19 to TRBJ2-1, with D tentatively TRBD1 (5 bases). From germline, CDR1 is LNHDA and CDR2 SQIVND (reference sequence). Trimming took 9 bases from V and 5 from J, leaving 8 bases between them. The length of the CDR3 is 11 residues.

This clone has a single count. The chain employs TRBV29-1 and TRBJ2-1; D is possibly TRBD2 (6 bases). The CDR3 is made up of 13 amino acids. Germline V gene lookup returns CDR1 SQVTM and CDR2 ANQGSEA. V was trimmed by 6 bases and J by 0 bases, leaving 9 bases between them. The CDR3 is CSVNSGSYNEQFF. As DNA, the CDR3 is TGCAGCGTGAATAGCGGCTCCTACAATGAGCAGTTCTTC.